The 12 T cell receptor beta chains below come from one sample, sequenced in a study of response to subunit inactivated influenza vaccine. From the RT-PCR reads, TCRdb called clonotypes with MiXCR, one entry per CDR3 protein. The sample yields hundreds of thousands of distinct CDR3 sequences, roughly 13% seen once. The starting material was PBMCs from blood, obtained less than 15 days before vaccination. The receptors derive from a man aged 50-59 years who received an inactivated influenza vaccine.

The sample holds many counts of this clonotype. The chain recombines TRBV2 with TRBJ1-1, with 8 nucleotides matching TRBD1. The CDR3 runs to 14 residues. The V segment lost 6 bases and the J segment 7 bases; nucleotides outside the gene matches: 10. Germline V lookup: CDR1 SNHLY, CDR2 FYNNEI. CDR3 loop: CASRAGTGLYEAFF. CDR3 DNA sequence: TGTGCCAGCAGGGCCGGGACAGGTTTATATGAAGCTTTCTTT.

In this sample, this clonotype turned up a few times. The rearrangement uses TRBV5-1 and TRBJ2-3, with D unclear. The germline gives CDR1 SGHRS, CDR2 YFSETQ. The CDR3 extends over 13 amino acids. Trimming pared 2 bases from V and 4 bases from J, leaving 8 bases between. The CDR3, as DNA: TGCGCCAGCAGCTTCCAGGCGGCAGATACGCAGTATTTT. Translated: CASSFQAADTQYF.

This clonotype was detected only a few times. V usage is TRBV24-1 and J usage is TRBJ2-4; 14 bases map to TRBD2. The CDR3 spans 18 residues. The germline CDR1 and CDR2 sequences are KGHDR and SFDVKD. J gave up 8 bases and V 4 bases, and 12 bases lay outside the gene matches. The CDR3 DNA is TGTGCCACCAGTGAGGCTCCGGGACTAGCGGGAGTTGGGGACATTCAGTACTTC. Amino acid sequence: CATSEAPGLAGVGDIQYF.

The V call is TRBV4-3, the J call TRBJ2-7, with D possibly being TRBD2 (6 bases). Trimming stripped 0 bases from V and 3 bases from J, with 12 bases between. CDR1 is LGHNA and CDR2 is YSLEER in the germline V gene. CDR3 length: 15 residues. The CDR3 is CASSQESGVNYEQYF. CDR3 bases: TGCGCCAGCAGCCAAGAGTCGGGGGTTAACTACGAGCAGTACTTC.

This chain links TRBV15 with TRBJ1-3, with no clear D. Deletions cut 5 bases from V and 4 bases from J, with 21 bases between. The CDR3 covers 17 residues. Germline V CDR1 and CDR2: LNHNV, YYDKDF (reference sequence). CDR3 DNA: TGTGCCACCAGCGGATTTAATGATAGGACTGGGGGAAACACCATATATTTT. It translates to CATSGFNDRTGGNTIYF.

The table lists this clonotype with a few counts. The rearrangement joins TRBV30 to TRBJ1-2; D might be TRBD1 (5 bases). Trimming shortened V by 3 bases and J by 4 bases, and 9 bases separated the two germline ends. Germline lookup yields CDR1 GTSNPN and CDR2 SVGIG (reference sequence). This CDR3 has 12 residues. The CDR3 DNA is TGTGCCTGGAGCGAGGGGAGCTATGGCTACACCTTC. It specifies CAWSEGSYGYTF.

The genes are TRBV4-3 and TRBJ1-5; TRBD1 might be the D (5 bases). The CDR3 sequence is 15 residues long. The V gene lost 0 bases and the J gene lost 3 bases, with 9 bases spanning the gap. Germline CDR1 LGHNA, CDR2 YSLEER. In nucleotides, the CDR3 is TGCGCCAGCAGCCAAGATAGGGGCCTCAATCAGCCCCAGCATTTT. The encoded protein is CASSQDRGLNQPQHF.

This clonotype was picked up a small number of times. The chain links TRBV7-9 to TRBJ2-1, with 10 bases fitting TRBD2. The CDR3 totals 15 residues. J was trimmed by 7 bases and V by 6 bases; bases with no gene match: 9. CDR1 is SEHNR, CDR2 FQNEAQ, per germline (reference sequence). The CDR3 here is CASSFLAGVGNEQFF. The CDR3 DNA is TGTGCCAGCAGTTTTCTAGCGGGAGTGGGAAATGAGCAGTTCTTC.

The chain carries TRBV28 and TRBJ2-1; the match to TRBD1 covers 9 bases. The CDR3 loop spans 16 amino acids. V dropped 4 bases and J dropped 2; count of bases not matched to a gene: 6. Looked up from germline, CDR1 is MDHEN and CDR2 is SYDVKM. The CDR3 coding sequence is TGTGCCAGCAGTTCCCGGGACAGGGCCCCCTACAATGAGCAGTTCTTC. Residues: CASSSRDRAPYNEQFF. Looking up the rest from reference TRBV28 and TRBJ2-1 gives the full variable domain: DVKVTQSSRYLVKRTGEKVFLECVQDMDHENMFWYRQDPGLGLRLIYFSYDVKMKEKGDIPEGYSVSREKKERFSLILESASTNQTSMYLCASSSRDRAPYNEQFFGPGTRLTVL.

There are a few counts of this clonotype. The chain links TRBV7-9 to TRBJ1-1, with D uncertain. From germline, CDR1 is SEHNR and CDR2 FQNEAQ (reference sequence). Trimming left V 5 bases short and J 1 base short, with 14 bases between. The CDR3 is 15 amino acids. The CDR3 sequence is CASSTPGNRNTEAFF. CDR3 coding DNA: TGTGCCAGCAGCACCCCGGGGAATAGGAACACTGAAGCTTTCTTT.

This clonotype was counted only a few times. The rearrangement joins TRBV7-9 to TRBJ2-5; TRBD1 matches at 10 bases. The germline V gene encodes CDR1 SEHNR and CDR2 FQNEAQ (reference sequence). J was trimmed by 3 bases and V by 5 bases; bases with no gene match: 9. The CDR3 loop spans 16 amino acids. As DNA, the CDR3 is TGTGCCAGCAGCCCTGATCGGGGACAGGGGAAAGAGACCCAGTACTTC. Translation: CASSPDRGQGKETQYF.

The chain links TRBV20-1 to TRBJ1-6; weak D call: TRBD1 (5 bases). V was trimmed by 6 bases and J by 6 bases, leaving 15 bases between them. CDR3 length: 14 amino acids. Germline lookup yields CDR1 DFQATT and CDR2 SNEGSKA (reference sequence). DNA of the CDR3: TGCAGTGCCTCCTCCAGGGTGGCTAATTCACCCCTCCACTTT. Translated, it gives CSASSRVANSPLHF.